Each of the 24 T cell receptor beta chains below was sequenced from the same sample in a study of blood T cell repertoires in COVID-19. Only in-frame clones appear in the TCRdb table, and some are missing; sequencing was by immunoSEQ multiplex PCR. Of 300,000 or so clones in the sample, 85% to 90% are singletons; the top ten hold about 10%. Sequenced input: PBMCs or T cells enriched from blood (not recorded which). The receptors were sampled from a young woman who had recovered from COVID-19.

The CDR3 here is CASSTREWNTEAFF. Here the CDR3 DNA reads TGTGCCAGCAGCACCAGGGAATGGAACACTGAAGCTTTCTTT. The rearrangement joins TRBV9 to TRBJ1-1, with D tentatively TRBD1 (5 bases). V was pared by 4 bases and J by 1 base, with 11 bases between. Germline V lookup: CDR1 SGDLS, CDR2 YYNGEE. The CDR3 runs 14 residues.

This clone was seen just once. The rearrangement uses TRBV5-8 and TRBJ2-4; perhaps TRBD1 as D (5 bases). The CDR3 is made up of 15 amino acids. V was trimmed by 0 bases and J by 1 base, leaving 8 bases between them. Germline V gene data show CDR1 as SGHTS and CDR2 as YDEGEE. CDR3 residues: CASSLEGAAKNIQYF. The CDR3 nucleotides read TGTGCCAGCAGCTTGGAAGGGGCCGCCAAAAACATTCAGTACTTC.

The chain couples TRBV7-9 to TRBJ2-2; 11 nucleotides align to TRBD1. The germline gives CDR1 SEHNR, CDR2 FQNEAQ (reference sequence). Unmatched junction bases numbered 4, after V lost 4 bases and J lost 6 bases. The CDR3 totals 15 residues. The CDR3 loop is CASSYGQGAAGELFF. DNA of the CDR3: TGTGCCAGCAGCTATGGACAGGGGGCAGCCGGGGAGCTGTTTTTT. The whole variable domain, filled in from reference TRBV7-9 and TRBJ2-2, reads DTGVSQNPRHKITKRGQNVTFRCDPISEHNRLYWYRQTLGQGPEFLTYFQNEAQLEKSRLLSDRFSAERPKGSFSTLEIQRTEQGDSAMYLCASSYGQGAAGELFFGEGSRLTVL.

The genes are TRBV19 and TRBJ1-1; maybe TRBD1 (6 bases). Germline CDR1 reads LNHDA; CDR2 reads SQIVND (reference sequence). V was pared by 5 bases and J by 4 bases, with 14 bases between. The length of the CDR3 is 14 residues. This CDR3 is CASSRQVLGTEAFF. In DNA, the CDR3 is TGTGCCAGTAGTCGACAGGTGCTGGGCACTGAAGCTTTCTTT.

This clone has just one count. The chain links TRBV3-1 (or the pseudogene TRBV3-2) to TRBJ1-2; a weak D match, TRBD1 (6 bases). Germline V gene lookup returns CDR1 LGHDT and CDR2 YNNKEL (reference sequence). With 0 bases removed from V and 6 bases from J, the gap between germline ends came to 8 bases. There are 13 residues in the CDR3. In DNA, the CDR3 is TGTGCCAGCAGCCAAGATACAGGGCATGGCTACACCTTC. It encodes CASSQDTGHGYTF.

The chain is built from TRBV11-2 and TRBJ2-3; 10 nucleotides line up with TRBD2. This CDR3 contains 15 residues. Germline V gene lookup returns CDR1 SGHAT and CDR2 FQNNGV. The V and J ends lost 4 bases and 5 bases, in that order; junction bases with no gene match: 6. Here the CDR3 reads CASSSGTSVKDTQYF. Written as DNA, the CDR3 is TGTGCCAGCAGCTCCGGGACTAGCGTCAAAGATACGCAGTATTTT.

V usage is TRBV7-2 and J usage is TRBJ2-1; D ambiguous. V lost 5 bases and J 4 bases, leaving 12 bases between the germline ends. The CDR3 has 14 amino acids. Germline V gene lookup returns CDR1 SGHTA and CDR2 FQGNSA. CDR3 sequence: CASSPLNWYNEQFF. CDR3 sequence (DNA): TGTGCCAGCAGCCCTCTTAACTGGTACAATGAGCAGTTCTTC.

This chain joins TRBV5-6 and TRBJ1-5; D perhaps matches TRBD1 (6 bases). V was trimmed by 6 bases and J by 4 bases, leaving 14 bases between them. The germline gives CDR1 SGHDT, CDR2 YYEEEE. There are 14 residues in the CDR3. The CDR3 DNA follows: TGTGCCAGCATCGATTGGACAGCTAATCAGCCCCAGCATTTT. It codes for CASIDWTANQPQHF. The whole variable domain, remainder taken from reference TRBV5-6 and TRBJ1-5, is DAGVTQSPTHLIKTRGQQVTLRCSPKSGHDTVSWYQQALGQGPQFIFQYYEEEERQRGNFPDRFSGHQFPNYSSELNVNALLLGDSALYLCASIDWTANQPQHFGDGTRLSIL.

This clone has just a few counts. This chain links TRBV28 with TRBJ1-6; D not resolved. CDR3 length equals 14 residues. Germline V gene data show CDR1 as MDHEN and CDR2 as SYDVKM. Between the trimmed V and J ends, which lost 6 bases and 8 bases, there was a span of 14 bases. This chain's CDR3 is CASSPPRTDSPLHF. CDR3 nucleotides: TGTGCCAGCAGCCCTCCCCGTACGGATTCACCCCTCCACTTT.

The chain joins TRBV5-8 to TRBJ2-4, with 8 bases fitting TRBD2. V was pared by 2 bases and J by 8 bases, with 9 bases of the junction left unmatched. CDR3 size: 15 residues. The V gene's germline CDR1 is SGHTS and CDR2 YDEGEE. This chain's CDR3 is CASSFRDVGRDIQYF. CDR3 coding DNA: TGTGCCAGCAGCTTTAGGGACGTCGGGAGGGACATTCAGTACTTC.

V and J are TRBV4-2 and TRBJ2-3; TRBD2 aligns across 11 bases. Per the germline V gene, CDR1 is LGHNA and CDR2 is YNFKEQ. Trimming removed 2 bases from V and 0 bases from J; junction bases left unmatched: 10. This CDR3 is 19 amino acids long. The CDR3 nucleotides are TGTGCCAGCAGCCAACTCATAGCGGGGGGGGCTCCGAGCACAGATACGCAGTATTTT. It yields the protein CASSQLIAGGAPSTDTQYF.

This clone was found a few times. V is TRBV5-4 and J is TRBJ1-1, with 10 bases that match TRBD1. V was pared by 0 bases and J by 7 bases, with 3 bases of the junction left unmatched. The V gene's germline CDR1 is SGHNT and CDR2 YYREEE (reference sequence). The length of the CDR3 is 14 residues. CDR3 sequence reads: CASSLGQGANEAFF. DNA for the CDR3: TGTGCCAGCAGCTTGGGACAGGGGGCGAATGAAGCTTTCTTT.

The chain recombines TRBV7-6 with TRBJ1-6; TRBD1 matches at 7 bases. The germline CDR1 and CDR2 sequences are SGHVS and FNYEAQ. The trim removed 5 bases at V and 9 bases at J, leaving 10 bases unmatched. There are 15 residues in the CDR3. The CDR3 sequence: CASSLLLQGGSPLHF. In DNA, the CDR3 is TGTGCCAGCAGCCTGTTGTTGCAGGGGGGTTCACCCCTCCACTTT. The variable domain in full, with the rest retrieved from reference TRBV7-6 and TRBJ1-6, is GAGVSQSPRYKVTKRGQDVALRCDPISGHVSLYWYRQALGQGPEFLTYFNYEAQQDKSGLPNDRFSAERPEGSISTLTIQRTEQRDSAMYRCASSLLLQGGSPLHFGNGTRLTVT.

The chain uses TRBV3-1 (or the pseudogene TRBV3-2) and TRBJ1-3; no clear D. Per the germline V gene, CDR1 is LGHDT and CDR2 is YNNKEL (reference sequence). V was pared by 0 bases and J by 4 bases, with 16 bases between. This CDR3 spans 17 amino acids. CDR3 amino acids: CASSQDPPGWKGNTIYF. CDR3 nucleotides: TGTGCCAGCAGCCAAGATCCCCCGGGGTGGAAGGGAAACACCATATATTTT.

This clone was observed once. V usage is TRBV30 and J usage is TRBJ1-4; D is undetermined. The CDR3 totals 11 residues. Deletions cut 5 bases from V and 6 bases from J, with 7 bases between. From germline, CDR1 is GTSNPN and CDR2 SVGIG (reference sequence). CDR3 nucleotides: TGTGCCTGGGGGTCGGATGAAAAACTGTTTTTT. Its translation is CAWGSDEKLFF.

This rearrangement joins TRBV19 to TRBJ1-5; TRBD1 aligns across 10 bases. Per the germline V gene, CDR1 is LNHDA and CDR2 is SQIVND (reference sequence). This CDR3 has 15 residues. Unmatched junction bases numbered 6, after V lost 8 bases and J lost 2 bases. Here the CDR3 DNA reads TGTGCCAGTTGGGCAGGGACAGGGGGCAATCAGCCCCAGCATTTT. It yields the protein CASWAGTGGNQPQHF. The full variable domain, rest sourced from reference TRBV19 and TRBJ1-5, is DGGITQSPKYLFRKEGQNVTLSCEQNLNHDAMYWYRQDPGQGLRLIYYSQIVNDFQKGDIAEGYSVSREKKESFPLTVTSAQKNPTAFYLCASWAGTGGNQPQHFGDGTRLSIL.

This sequence joins TRBV11-2 and TRBJ2-1, with TRBD1 as a possible D gene (6 bases). The CDR3 has 14 residues. V lost 5 bases and J lost 4, with 12 bases in between. Germline CDR1 SGHAT, CDR2 FQNNGV. The CDR3 reads CASSPTGTYNEQFF. CDR3 DNA sequence: TGTGCCAGCAGCCCCACCGGGACATACAATGAGCAGTTCTTC. The whole variable domain, filled in from reference TRBV11-2 and TRBJ2-1, reads EAGVAQSPRYKIIEKRQSVAFWCNPISGHATLYWYQQILGQGPKLLIQFQNNGVVDDSQLPKDRFSAERLKGVDSTLKIQPAKLEDSAVYLCASSPTGTYNEQFFGPGTRLTVL.

The CDR3 sequence: CASSQRQPATNEKLFF. In DNA, the CDR3 is TGTGCCAGCTCCCAGAGACAGCCCGCAACTAATGAAAAACTGTTTTTT. The gene calls are TRBV18 and TRBJ1-4; TRBD1 is a possible D gene (5 bases). Trimming left V 6 bases short and J 0 bases short, with 14 bases between. The CDR3 contains 16 residues. Germline CDR1 is KGHSH and CDR2 is LQKENI.

This chain joins TRBV9 and TRBJ2-3; D may be TRBD2 (6 bases). This CDR3 spans 14 amino acids. V shed 4 bases and J shed 5 bases, with 14 bases lying between them. Germline CDR1 reads SGDLS; CDR2 reads YYNGEE. CDR3 bases: TGTGCCAGCAGCCTTGGGACCGGGGGAGATACGCAGTATTTT. This translates into CASSLGTGGDTQYF.

This sequence joins TRBV19 and TRBJ2-1; 9 bases map to TRBD2. V lost 7 bases to trimming and J lost 10 bases; unmatched junction nucleotides: 11. The CDR3 covers 14 residues. CDR1 is LNHDA, CDR2 SQIVND, per germline (reference sequence). CDR3 sequence reads: CASTPSGTGWEQFF. DNA for the CDR3: TGTGCCAGTACACCTAGCGGGACGGGCTGGGAGCAGTTCTTC.

The chain employs TRBV4-1 and TRBJ2-2; D is unresolved. CDR1 MGHRA and CDR2 YSYEKL come from the germline V gene. This CDR3 is 16 amino acids long. V lost 2 bases, J lost 1 base, and 11 bases lay in between. The CDR3 coding sequence is TGCGCCAGCAGCCAACCTCAAGCAGGGAACACCGGGGAGCTGTTTTTT. Its translation is CASSQPQAGNTGELFF.

The rearrangement links TRBV27 to TRBJ1-5, with 7 bases lining up with TRBD1. The germline CDR1 and CDR2 sequences are MNHEY and SMNVEV (reference sequence). V was pared by 5 bases and J by 0 bases, with 1 base of the junction left unmatched. This CDR3 comprises 14 residues. The CDR3 region has the DNA TGTGCCAGCAGTCGACAGGGTAGCAATCAGCCCCAGCATTTT. It specifies CASSRQGSNQPQHF.

CDR3 nucleotides: TGCGCCAGCAGCGCCACCAAGACTAGCGGGGACCAGCTGAAGACCCAGTACTTC. It codes for CASSATKTSGDQLKTQYF. The chain joins TRBV5-1 to TRBJ2-5; 11 nucleotides line up with TRBD2. This CDR3 comprises 18 residues. CDR1 is SGHRS, CDR2 YFSETQ, per germline. Trimming at V came to 4 bases and at J to 6 bases, leaving 17 bases not matched to a gene.

The chain combines TRBV2 with TRBJ2-5; 14 nucleotides agree with TRBD2. The trim removed 6 bases at V and 3 bases at J, leaving 12 bases unmatched. The CDR3 contains 18 residues. In germline, CDR1 is SNHLY, CDR2 FYNNEI. CDR3: CASRDRVPGLAGEETQYF. The CDR3 bases are TGTGCCAGCAGAGACCGAGTCCCGGGACTAGCGGGGGAAGAGACCCAGTACTTC.